This is a list of T cell receptor beta chains from one sample in a study of untreated major depressive disorder. Only in-frame clones appear in the TCRdb table, and some are missing; sequencing was by immunoSEQ multiplex PCR. The sample shows 15,000 to 20,000 clones, roughly 90% of them seen only once. The sequenced material came from CD4+ T cells from PBMCs. These receptors all come from a woman aged 40 to 55 with major depressive disorder. Both conserved end residues are part of each CDR3. Size values are once, few and many counts, or a class for expanded clones, and some rows have none.

>TRBV30|TRBJ1-3|NA
CAWRTGVGNTIYF
>TRBV15|TRBJ2-1|once
CATSRDTTDLEQFF
>TRBV30|TRBJ1-2|NA
CAWSPRGVARYGYTF
>TRBV19|TRBJ1-4|NA
CASMRVGQEKLFF
>TRBV15|TRBJ1-6|NA
CATSRVSSPLHF
>TRBV27|TRBJ1-3|NA
CATIGSGAGNTIYF
>TRBV7-7|TRBJ1-1|NA
CASSLQENTEAFF
>TRBV5-6|TRBJ2-3|NA
CASSFEQNTQYF
>TRBV18|TRBJ2-2|NA
CASSPLPRGGQAGELFF
>TRBV7-2|TRBJ1-5|NA
CASSPGGSSNQPQHF
>TRBV9|TRBJ2-3|NA
CASSVGVSLRTDTQYF
>TRBV15|TRBJ1-2|once
CATSRDAGQGAVGYTF
>TRBV6-1|TRBJ1-1|NA
CASRRQGRSTEAFF
>TRBV2|TRBJ2-1|NA
CASTLRDSYNEQFF
>TRBV27|TRBJ1-2|NA
CASSPLNRVEYGYTF
>TRBV11-3|TRBJ1-2|NA
CASSLGGFDGYTF
>TRBV11-2|TRBJ1-5|NA
CASSLGGAVSQPQHF
>TRBV5-5|TRBJ2-5|NA
CASSSAGTAQETQYF
>TRBV2|TRBJ1-2|NA
CASSGDDLEGYTF
>TRBV4-2|TRBJ2-1|NA
CASSPQWGDYEQFF
>TRBV6-1|TRBJ2-2|NA
CASMGLTNTGELFF
>TRBV9|TRBJ2-1|NA
CASSPTGLAGGGEQFF
>TRBV23-1|TRBJ1-1|NA
CASACYLAKYRDPEAFF
>TRBV27|TRBJ1-1|NA
CASSYAANTEAFF
>TRBV7-2|TRBJ1-2|NA
CASSLVGTGNGYTF
>TRBV4-2|TRBJ2-1|NA
CASSQDPGQSYNEQFF
>TRBV6-5|TRBJ2-7|NA
CARGQGAYEQYF
>TRBV19|TRBJ1-1|NA
CASSPDPMNTEAFF
>TRBV7-3|TRBJ2-2|NA
CASSLSSRGPLTGELFF
>TRBV5-1|TRBJ1-1|NA
CASSPGQANTEAFF
>TRBV10-3|TRBJ1-1|NA
CAISESTGTEAFF
>TRBV7-9|TRBJ1-2|NA
CASSLMSGGYTF
>TRBV29-1|TRBJ2-2|NA
CSVGKTNTGELFF
>TRBV6-5|TRBJ2-5|NA
CASSRLAGETQYF